This TCR beta chain came from a study of cytomegalovirus exposure and HLA in healthy donors. Study-wide results and caveats: The investigators catalogued 164 TCR beta chains as cytomegalovirus-associated.

With 3 bases removed from V and 7 bases from J, the gap between germline ends came to 14 bases. CDR3 size: 14 residues. The germline V gene encodes CDR1 LNHDA and CDR2 SQIVND (reference sequence). Remarks on this clone: What it binds is not known.

Amplification used 60 Vbeta primers and 13 Jbeta primers. Sequenced by immunoSEQ multiplex PCR; TCRdb stores in-frame clones only, minus some. The sample records about 180,000 clones, 76% being singletons. Sequences were obtained from PBMCs. The chain joins TRBV19 to TRBJ2-3; D may be TRBD2 (6 bases). The clonotype was recovered from a woman aged 25 to 39 in good health and CMV-seropositive. The CDR3 DNA is TGTGCCAGTAGTATCCGCGCGGGGATGTATACGCAGTATTTT. It codes for CASSIRAGMYTQYF. Together with reference TRBV19 and TRBJ2-3, the CDR3 gives the full variable domain: DGGITQSPKYLFRKEGQNVTLSCEQNLNHDAMYWYRQDPGQGLRLIYYSQIVNDFQKGDIAEGYSVSREKKESFPLTVTSAQKNPTAFYLCASSIRAGMYTQYFGPGTRLTVL.